Listed here are 22 T cell receptor beta chains from one sample, sequenced in a study of T cells in Graves' hyperthyroidism and ophthalmopathy. TCR beta CDR3 regions were amplified from RNA. The TCR CDR3 was amplified in a first-round RT-PCR using the HTBI primer set. Each CDR3 protein gets one entry after TCRdb re-called the multiplex PCR reads with MiXCR. The profile shows around 690,000 distinct CDR3 sequences, 15% to 20% of them singletons. The specimen was blood. Receptors were obtained from a man aged 50 to 60 with Graves' hyperthyroidism.

This clonotype has just a few counts. The junction does not match germline at one end; this may be a read error. This chain uses TRBV12-3 or TRBV12-4 with TRBJ2-1; TRBD2 matches at 9 bases. The CDR3 extends over 14 amino acids. CDR3 coding DNA: TGTGCCAGCAATTTAGCGGGAGCTTACAATGAGCAGTTCTTC. It translates to CASNLAGAYNEQFF.

In its sample, this clonotype was seen a few times. This sequence joins TRBV9 and TRBJ2-5; D is tentatively TRBD1 or TRBD2 (6 bases each). The CDR3 totals 13 residues. Germline V gives CDR1 SGDLS, CDR2 YYNGEE. Trimming left V 6 bases short and J 5 bases short, with 14 bases between. CDR3 sequence reads: CASNTGGGETQYF. The CDR3 region has the DNA TGTGCCAGCAACACCGGAGGGGGGGAGACCCAGTACTTC.

This clonotype has a handful of counts. The rearrangement joins TRBV7-9 to TRBJ1-5, with D perhaps TRBD1 (6 bases). The germline V gene has CDR1 SEHNR and CDR2 FQNEAQ (reference sequence). V was shortened by 3 bases and J by 6 bases, with 18 bases between the two germline ends. The CDR3 consists of 16 residues. The CDR3 is CASSLYRVGAGQPQHF. CDR3 DNA: TGTGCCAGCAGCTTGTACAGGGTAGGGGCGGGTCAGCCCCAGCATTTT.

This clonotype was observed many times. The CDR3 loop is CASNLGGVGYTF. CDR3 DNA: TGTGCCAGCAACTTAGGGGGGGTCGGCTACACCTTC. The chain has TRBV12-3 or TRBV12-4 and TRBJ1-2, with a weak D call TRBD1 (6 bases). V was cut by 7 bases and J by 8 bases, with 14 bases left in between. This CDR3 region has 12 residues.

This clonotype was recorded at least ten times. The chain recombines TRBV2 with TRBJ2-1; TRBD1 matches 8 bases. CDR1 and CDR2 from the germline V gene are SNHLY and FYNNEI. The length of the CDR3 is 15 residues. J gave up 5 bases and V 1 base, and 4 bases lay outside the gene matches. CDR3 DNA: TGTGCCAGCAGTGAAGGGACAGGGAGCCACAATGAGCAGTTCTTC. The encoded protein is CASSEGTGSHNEQFF.

At least ten counts were recorded for this clonotype. The chain carries TRBV3-1 and TRBJ2-1; D not resolved. Germline V gene lookup returns CDR1 LGHDT and CDR2 YNNKEL (reference sequence). This CDR3 spans 14 amino acids. V shed 4 bases and J shed 2 bases, with 9 bases lying between them. As DNA, the CDR3 is TGTGCCAGCAGCCCTTCCCTGACCTACAATGAGCAGTTCTTC. Amino acid sequence: CASSPSLTYNEQFF.

The table lists this clonotype with a few counts. The CDR3 DNA reads as TGCAGTGCTAGAGAGGGTCTAGCGGGATGGGAGACCCAGTACTTC. Its protein product is CSAREGLAGWETQYF. The chain combines TRBV20-1 with TRBJ2-5; 9 nucleotides match TRBD2. Germline V lookup: CDR1 DFQATT, CDR2 SNEGSKA (reference sequence). Germline trimming cut 0 bases from V and 5 bases from J; bases unmatched to any gene: 7. The length of the CDR3 is 15 residues.

This clonotype was counted at least ten times. The genes are TRBV20-1 and TRBJ2-1; D perhaps matches TRBD1 (7 bases). With 4 bases removed from V and 7 bases from J, the gap between germline ends came to 14 bases. There are 13 residues in the CDR3. Per the germline V gene, CDR1 is DFQATT and CDR2 is SNEGSKA (reference sequence). CDR3 sequence reads: CSATPRGVNEQFF. As DNA, the CDR3 is TGCAGTGCTACCCCCAGGGGGGTAAATGAGCAGTTCTTC.

The V call is TRBV6-1, the J call TRBJ1-2, with no clear D. Per the germline V gene, CDR1 is MNHNS and CDR2 is SASEGT. This CDR3 is built from 17 residues. V was pared by 6 bases and J by 8 bases, with 28 bases between. Here the CDR3 DNA reads TGTGCCAGCAGCTCCGGAGGAGAGGGCTATATATCGAAGGGCTACACCTTC. Protein: CASSSGGEGYISKGYTF.

The chain employs TRBV7-6 and TRBJ2-2; the D gene is possibly TRBD1 (5 bases). There are 15 residues in the CDR3. Germline V gives CDR1 SGHVS, CDR2 FNYEAQ. V was shortened by 6 bases and J by 6 bases, with 17 bases between the two germline ends. CDR3 DNA: TGTGCCAGCAGATCCTTAGGCGACAGAGCCGGGGAGCTGTTTTTT. Protein: CASRSLGDRAGELFF. The full variable domain, in which reference TRBV7-6 and TRBJ2-2 provide the parts outside the CDR3, is GAGVSQSPRYKVTKRGQDVALRCDPISGHVSLYWYRQALGQGPEFLTYFNYEAQQDKSGLPNDRFSAERPEGSISTLTIQRTEQRDSAMYRCASRSLGDRAGELFFGEGSRLTVL.

In its sample, this clonotype was seen many times. V gene TRBV2 combines with J gene TRBJ1-4; 8 nucleotides match TRBD1. The V gene's germline CDR1 is SNHLY and CDR2 FYNNEI. The V gene end was trimmed by 11 bases and the J gene end by 6 bases; junction bases not matched to a gene: 11. The CDR3 extends over 14 amino acids. CDR3 sequence: CASQDREPYEKLFF. The CDR3 coding sequence is TGTGCCTCACAGGACAGGGAACCGTATGAAAAACTGTTTTTT.

The table lists this clonotype with many counts. The rearrangement links TRBV12-3 or TRBV12-4 to TRBJ2-5; 10 nucleotides align to TRBD1. Trimming cost V 5 bases and J 5 bases; bases outside gene matches: 5. This CDR3 has 14 amino acids. The CDR3, as DNA: TGTGCCAGCAGTCCGACAGGGGGCGGGGAGACCCAGTACTTC. Its protein product is CASSPTGGGETQYF.

This clonotype was seen a few times. The gene calls are TRBV5-1 and TRBJ2-7; 8 bases line up with TRBD1. This CDR3 is 16 amino acids long. CDR1 and CDR2 from the germline V gene are SGHRS and YFSETQ. V was clipped by 1 base and J by 2 bases; unmatched bases: 8. CDR3 in amino acids: CASSLRRTGPTYEQYF. The CDR3 DNA is TGCGCCAGCAGCTTGAGAAGGACAGGGCCCACCTACGAGCAGTACTTC.

This clonotype was counted between two and nine times. The chain recombines TRBV6-5 with TRBJ1-3; TRBD1 agrees at 7 bases. Germline V gene lookup returns CDR1 MNHEY and CDR2 SVGAGI. The CDR3 consists of 15 residues. Unmatched junction bases numbered 1, after V lost 2 bases and J lost 0 bases. The CDR3 sequence is CASSYGTDSGNTIYF. CDR3 nucleotide sequence: TGTGCCAGCAGTTACGGGACAGACTCTGGAAACACCATATATTTT.

This chain connects TRBV12-3 or TRBV12-4 to TRBJ2-1; 13 bases line up with TRBD2. The CDR3 totals 15 residues. The V and J ends lost 3 bases and 8 bases, in that order; junction bases with no gene match: 4. The CDR3 loop reads CASSFAGLAGDEQFF. In nucleotides, the CDR3 is TGTGCCAGCAGTTTTGCTGGACTAGCGGGAGATGAGCAGTTCTTC.

This clonotype was found many times. The CDR3 nucleotides read TGTGCCAGCAGCTTCCCCGAGAGGGCAGATACGCAGTATTTT. Translation: CASSFPERADTQYF. The V call is TRBV7-8, the J call TRBJ2-3; tentatively, D is TRBD2 (5 bases). CDR3 length equals 14 residues. The V gene's germline CDR1 is SGHVS and CDR2 FQNEAQ. Between the trimmed V and J ends, which lost 3 bases and 4 bases, there was a span of 11 bases.

The chain uses TRBV7-2 and TRBJ2-3; D is ambiguous. The V gene lost 10 bases and the J gene lost 8 bases, with 19 bases spanning the gap. CDR1 and CDR2 (germline): SGHTA, FQGNSA. This CDR3 has 13 residues. CDR3 bases: TGTGCCATCAGTCTGGTAGCTGTAGGTACGCAGTATTTT. This sequence encodes CAISLVAVGTQYF.

The chain couples TRBV30 to TRBJ1-1, with D hard to call. The germline V gene has CDR1 GTSNPN and CDR2 SVGIG (reference sequence). CDR3 size: 12 residues. With 6 bases removed from V and 3 bases from J, the gap between germline ends came to 11 bases. Written as DNA, the CDR3 is TGTGCCTGCTCTTGGGAGGACACTGAAGCTTTCTTT. This gives the protein CACSWEDTEAFF.

This clonotype was observed a handful of times. V usage is TRBV28 and J usage is TRBJ1-5; D is ambiguous. CDR1 is MDHEN, CDR2 SYDVKM, per germline. There are 15 residues in the CDR3. Trimming left V 4 bases short and J 1 base short, with 11 bases between. The CDR3 spells CASSSAGPSNQPQHF. The CDR3 coding sequence is TGTGCCAGCAGTTCAGCGGGCCCCAGCAATCAGCCCCAGCATTTT.

In its sample, this clonotype was seen many times. The J gene is TRBJ2-1, the V gene TRBV28, with D tentatively TRBD1 (6 bases). The CDR3 runs to 16 residues. V was pared by 4 bases and J by 4 bases, with 17 bases between. Germline V gene lookup returns CDR1 MDHEN and CDR2 SYDVKM. CDR3 coding DNA: TGTGCCAGCAGTTCAGCCACAGGGAGTTCTTACAATGAGCAGTTCTTC. This codes for CASSSATGSSYNEQFF.

This clonotype was found many times. CDR3 nucleotides: TGTGCCAGCAGCACGAGGGGGGCGGAAAACATTCAGTACTTC. Protein product: CASSTRGAENIQYF. This chain uses TRBV27 with TRBJ2-4, with D perhaps matching TRBD1 or TRBD2 (6 bases each). This CDR3 is 14 amino acids long. V was cut by 6 bases and J by 5 bases, with 14 bases left in between. Germline V gene lookup returns CDR1 MNHEY and CDR2 SMNVEV (reference sequence).

In its sample, this clonotype was seen many times. The chain carries TRBV18 and TRBJ2-3, with a tentative D call TRBD2 (6 bases). The CDR3 totals 13 residues. Between the trimmed V and J ends, which lost 7 bases and 6 bases, there was a span of 14 bases. CDR1 is KGHSH, CDR2 LQKENI, per germline. The CDR3 nucleotides read TGTGCCAGCTTCGACGGGGGAGCCGATACGCAGTATTTT. Its protein is CASFDGGADTQYF. Filled out from reference TRBV18 and TRBJ2-3, the complete variable domain reads NAGVMQNPRHLVRRRGQEARLRCSPMKGHSHVYWYRQLPEEGLKFMVYLQKENIIDESGMPKERFSAEFPKEGPSILRIQQVVRGDSAAYFCASFDGGADTQYFGPGTRLTVL.